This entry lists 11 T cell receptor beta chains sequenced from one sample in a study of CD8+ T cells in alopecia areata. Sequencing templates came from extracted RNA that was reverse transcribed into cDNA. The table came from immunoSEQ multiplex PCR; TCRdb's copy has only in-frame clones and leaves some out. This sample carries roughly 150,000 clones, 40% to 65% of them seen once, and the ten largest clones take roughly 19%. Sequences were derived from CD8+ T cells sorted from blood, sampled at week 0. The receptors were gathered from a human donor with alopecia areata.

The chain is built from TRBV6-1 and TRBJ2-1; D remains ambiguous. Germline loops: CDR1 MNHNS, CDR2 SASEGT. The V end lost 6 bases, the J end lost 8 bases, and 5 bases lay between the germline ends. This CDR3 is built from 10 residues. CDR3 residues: CASSSHEQFF. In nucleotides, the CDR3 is TGTGCCAGCAGCAGCCATGAGCAGTTCTTC.

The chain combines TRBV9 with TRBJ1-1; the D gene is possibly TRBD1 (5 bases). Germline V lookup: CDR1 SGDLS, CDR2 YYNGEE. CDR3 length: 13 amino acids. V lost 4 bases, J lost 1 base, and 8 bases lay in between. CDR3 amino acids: CASSPQANTEAFF. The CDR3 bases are TGTGCCAGCAGCCCACAGGCGAACACTGAAGCTTTCTTT.

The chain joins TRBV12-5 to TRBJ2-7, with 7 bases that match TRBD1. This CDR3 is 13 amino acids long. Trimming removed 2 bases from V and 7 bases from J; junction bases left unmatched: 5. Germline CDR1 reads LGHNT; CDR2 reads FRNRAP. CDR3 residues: CASGLKGAGEQYF. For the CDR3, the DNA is TGTGCTAGTGGTTTGAAGGGGGCCGGAGAGCAGTACTTC.

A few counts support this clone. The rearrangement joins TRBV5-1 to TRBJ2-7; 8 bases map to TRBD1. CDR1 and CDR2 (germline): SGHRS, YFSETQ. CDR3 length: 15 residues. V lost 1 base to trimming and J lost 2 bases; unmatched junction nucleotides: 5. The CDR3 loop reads CASSLFRTGTYEQYF. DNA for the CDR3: TGCGCCAGCAGCTTGTTTCGGACAGGGACCTACGAGCAGTACTTC.

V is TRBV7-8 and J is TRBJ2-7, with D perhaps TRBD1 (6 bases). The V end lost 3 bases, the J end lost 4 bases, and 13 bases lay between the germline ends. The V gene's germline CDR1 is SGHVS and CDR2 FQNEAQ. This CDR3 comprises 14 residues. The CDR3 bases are TGTGCCAGCAGCTTGAGTTTAGGACAGTACGAGCAGTACTTC. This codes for CASSLSLGQYEQYF. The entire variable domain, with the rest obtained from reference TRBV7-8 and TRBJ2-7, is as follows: GAGVSQSPRYKVAKRGQDVALRCDPISGHVSLFWYQQALGQGPEFLTYFQNEAQLDKSGLPSDRFFAERPEGSVSTLKIQRTQQEDSAVYLCASSLSLGQYEQYFGPGTRLTVT.

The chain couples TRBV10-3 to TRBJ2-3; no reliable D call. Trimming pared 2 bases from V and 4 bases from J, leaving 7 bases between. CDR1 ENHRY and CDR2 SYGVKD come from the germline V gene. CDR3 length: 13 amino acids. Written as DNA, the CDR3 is TGTGCCATCAGTGAGGCATCACCAGATACGCAGTATTTT. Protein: CAISEASPDTQYF.

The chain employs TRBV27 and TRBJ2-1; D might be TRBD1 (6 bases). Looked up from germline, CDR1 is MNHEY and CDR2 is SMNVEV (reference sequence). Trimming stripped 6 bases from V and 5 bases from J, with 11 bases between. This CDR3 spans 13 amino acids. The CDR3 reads CASSPDRHNEQFF. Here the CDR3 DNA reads TGTGCCAGCAGCCCGGACAGACACAATGAGCAGTTCTTC.

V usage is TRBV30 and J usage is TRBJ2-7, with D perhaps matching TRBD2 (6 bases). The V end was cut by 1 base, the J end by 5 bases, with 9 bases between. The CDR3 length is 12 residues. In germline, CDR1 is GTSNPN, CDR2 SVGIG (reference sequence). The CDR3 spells CAWSATGDEQYF. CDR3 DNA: TGTGCCTGGAGTGCGACGGGGGACGAGCAGTACTTC.

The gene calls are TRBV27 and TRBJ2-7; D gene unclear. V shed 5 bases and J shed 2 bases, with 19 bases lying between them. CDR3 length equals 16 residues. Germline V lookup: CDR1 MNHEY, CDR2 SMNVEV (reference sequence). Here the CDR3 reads CASSSLKGSPPYEQYF. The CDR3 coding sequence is TGTGCCAGCAGTAGCCTCAAGGGTTCCCCCCCCTACGAGCAGTACTTC.

The CDR3 nucleotides are TGCAGCGTTGAGTCGGACAGGGTGGGTGAGCAGTTCTTC. This sequence encodes CSVESDRVGEQFF. The V gene is TRBV29-1, the J gene TRBJ2-1; 8 nucleotides line up with TRBD1. The germline gives CDR1 SQVTM, CDR2 ANQGSEA. J gave up 9 bases and V 3 bases, and 7 bases lay outside the gene matches. The CDR3 contains 13 residues.

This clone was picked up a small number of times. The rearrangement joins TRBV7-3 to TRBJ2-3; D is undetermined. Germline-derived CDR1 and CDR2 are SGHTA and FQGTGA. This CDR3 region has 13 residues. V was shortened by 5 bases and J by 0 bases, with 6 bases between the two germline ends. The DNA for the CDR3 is TGTGCCAGCAGCATGGACAGCACAGATACGCAGTATTTT. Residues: CASSMDSTDTQYF.